This is a list of T cell receptor beta chains from one sample in a study of CXCR3-negative and CXCR3-positive naive CD8 T cells. Using the 5' RACE reads, TCRdb records one entry per CDR3 protein without DNA. The sample table sets out over 100,000 distinct CDR3 sequences. Sequencing input: naive CXCR3+ CD8+ T cells from blood. Every receptor here comes from a human donor in good health. Some clones in this sample may be carry-over from other donors' samples. Both conserved end residues are part of each CDR3.

cdr3_aa	j_call	v_call
CASSVLGGADTQYF	TRBJ2-3	TRBV7-3
CATSTGTGGNQETQYF	TRBJ2-5	TRBV15
CAISDPGLAGANEQFF	TRBJ2-1	TRBV10-3
CASSLVGVPEAFF	TRBJ1-1	TRBV5-6
CASSKTGDGYTF	TRBJ1-2	TRBV6-5
CSAQLPDREEETQYF	TRBJ2-5	TRBV29-1
CASKPGQATYEQYF	TRBJ2-7	TRBV28
CASSLRGSSTSYEQYF	TRBJ2-7	TRBV5-6
CSARDLGDAYNSPLHF	TRBJ1-6	TRBV20-1
CSARDPLSSYEQYF	TRBJ2-7	TRBV20-1
CATSDGVGEILGEQFF	TRBJ2-1	TRBV24-1
CASSEGNQPQHF	TRBJ1-5	TRBV9
CASSIPAGPFSYEQYF	TRBJ2-7	TRBV19
CSVAEYTEAFF	TRBJ1-1	TRBV29-1
CASSKSGTRQETQYF	TRBJ2-5	TRBV5-6